Shown below are 26 T cell receptor beta chains from a single sample sequenced in a study of T cell responses to AZD1222 COVID-19 vaccine. Assay used: immunoSEQ multiplex PCR; TCRdb lists only in-frame clones, some missing. This table has about 61,000 clones, around 85% appearing once. The specimen was peripheral blood, collected 28 days after the second AZD1222 dose. These receptors all stem from an adult who received the AZD1222 COVID-19 vaccine.

This rearrangement joins TRBV18 to TRBJ1-1, with D possibly being TRBD1 (5 bases). Per the germline V gene, CDR1 is KGHSH and CDR2 is LQKENI. CDR3 length: 15 residues. The V end was cut by 5 bases, the J end by 3 bases, with 16 bases between. The CDR3 loop is CASSFKEGIHTEAFF. CDR3 coding DNA: TGTGCCAGCTCATTTAAGGAGGGGATCCACACTGAAGCTTTCTTT.

DNA for the CDR3: TGTGCCAGCAGCACCGACAGGGAGAGACACGAGCAGTACTTC. Translated, it gives CASSTDRERHEQYF. J is TRBJ2-7 and V is TRBV6-2 or TRBV6-3; 7 nucleotides agree with TRBD1. The CDR3 consists of 14 residues. V dropped 6 bases and J dropped 5; count of bases not matched to a gene: 10. The germline CDR1 and CDR2 sequences are MNHEY and SVGEGT.

V and J are TRBV14 and TRBJ2-1; D not resolved. This CDR3 is 14 amino acids long. CDR1 and CDR2 from the germline V gene are SGHDN and FVKESK. V dropped 1 base and J dropped 0 bases, with 4 bases sitting between them. CDR3 region: CASSQVRSYNEQFF. In nucleotides, the CDR3 is TGTGCCAGCAGCCAAGTTCGCTCCTACAATGAGCAGTTCTTC.

The chain carries TRBV19 and TRBJ1-1, with D uncertain. Trimming removed 3 bases from V and 2 bases from J, with 13 bases in between. The CDR3 loop spans 15 amino acids. Germline V CDR1 and CDR2: LNHDA, SQIVND (reference sequence). The CDR3 is CASSILWGGNTEAFF. Written as DNA, the CDR3 is TGTGCCAGTAGTATTCTTTGGGGAGGTAACACTGAAGCTTTCTTT.

This clone showed up just a few times. J is TRBJ2-7 and V is TRBV10-3, with 9 positions matching TRBD2. The CDR3 loop spans 15 amino acids. V was clipped by 4 bases and J by 2 bases; unmatched bases: 6. CDR1 is ENHRY and CDR2 is SYGVKD in the germline V gene. CDR3 residues: CAISAPTSGTYEQYF. As DNA, the CDR3 is TGTGCCATCAGTGCACCGACTAGCGGAACCTACGAGCAGTACTTC.

J is TRBJ2-5 and V is TRBV18, with no clear D. From germline, CDR1 is KGHSH and CDR2 LQKENI. The CDR3 is made up of 11 amino acids. V lost 4 bases and J lost 1, with 1 base in between. CDR3 nucleotides: TGTGCCAGCTCACTCCAAGAGACCCAGTACTTC. It specifies CASSLQETQYF. Filled out from reference TRBV18 and TRBJ2-5, the complete variable domain reads NAGVMQNPRHLVRRRGQEARLRCSPMKGHSHVYWYRQLPEEGLKFMVYLQKENIIDESGMPKERFSAEFPKEGPSILRIQQVVRGDSAAYFCASSLQETQYFGPGTRLLVL.

The chain employs TRBV24-1 and TRBJ2-7, with D unclear. Per germline, CDR1 KGHDR and CDR2 SFDVKD. Between the trimmed V and J ends, which lost 4 bases and 4 bases, there was a span of 10 bases. This CDR3 comprises 13 residues. CDR3 DNA: TGTGCCACCAGTGACCCCTCCCGATACGAGCAGTACTTC. This translates into CATSDPSRYEQYF.

This sequence joins TRBV11-2 and TRBJ2-7, with D uncertain. V gave up 1 base and J gave up 0 bases, with 7 bases separating them. The CDR3 is made up of 14 amino acids. Germline-derived CDR1 and CDR2 are SGHAT and FQNNGV. CDR3 in amino acids: CASSLARTSYEQYF. CDR3 DNA: TGTGCCAGCAGCTTAGCCCGAACCTCCTACGAGCAGTACTTC.

V usage is TRBV5-6 and J usage is TRBJ2-3; 9 bases fit TRBD2. Unmatched junction bases numbered 11, after V lost 6 bases and J lost 0 bases. CDR1 is SGHDT, CDR2 YYEEEE, per germline. This CDR3 comprises 17 residues. The CDR3 here is CASTLSGRGFSTDTQYF. The CDR3 DNA follows: TGTGCCAGCACCCTTAGCGGGAGAGGTTTCAGCACAGATACGCAGTATTTT.

The rearrangement joins TRBV1 to TRBJ1-2; TRBD1, as called in the table, went unchecked against the DNA. TRBV1 is a pseudogene. The CDR3 runs to 13 residues. The DNA of the CDR3 is TGCACCAGCCCTCAGACACCCTGCTATGGCTACACCTTC. Translated, it gives CTSPQTPCYGYTF.

The rearrangement links TRBV19 to TRBJ1-6; D not resolved. With 3 bases removed from V and 6 bases from J, the gap between germline ends came to 6 bases. This CDR3 spans 13 amino acids. Germline V CDR1 and CDR2: LNHDA, SQIVND (reference sequence). In DNA, the CDR3 is TGTGCCAGTAGTATTGGCGTTAATTCACCCCTCCACTTT. It encodes CASSIGVNSPLHF. Full variable domain (remainder filled in from reference TRBV19 and TRBJ1-6): DGGITQSPKYLFRKEGQNVTLSCEQNLNHDAMYWYRQDPGQGLRLIYYSQIVNDFQKGDIAEGYSVSREKKESFPLTVTSAQKNPTAFYLCASSIGVNSPLHFGNGTRLTVT.

This clone was counted between two and nine times. The V gene is TRBV28, the J gene TRBJ2-7, with D possibly matching TRBD1 (6 bases). This CDR3 is 13 amino acids long. CDR1 is MDHEN and CDR2 is SYDVKM in the germline V gene. The germline V and J ends were trimmed by 4 bases and 1 base, with 8 bases remaining between them. The DNA of the CDR3 is TGTGCCAGCAGTTCAGGACAGTCCTACGAGCAGTACTTC. This codes for CASSSGQSYEQYF.

The V call is TRBV5-1, the J call TRBJ2-5; 8 bases match TRBD1. Trimming took 4 bases from V and 4 from J; bases not matched to a gene: 6. The CDR3 contains 14 residues. CDR1 is SGHRS, CDR2 YFSETQ, per germline. In DNA, the CDR3 is TGCGCCAGCAGCGCAACGACAGGGGTAGAGACCCAGTACTTC. Protein: CASSATTGVETQYF.

This clone was counted between two and nine times. The chain couples TRBV18 to TRBJ2-7, with 10 bases identical to TRBD1. The CDR3 has 17 residues. Unmatched junction bases numbered 13, after V lost 2 bases and J lost 6 bases. The V gene's germline CDR1 is KGHSH and CDR2 LQKENI. In nucleotides, the CDR3 is TGTGCCAGCTCACCAATTGATTCTACCCGGACAGGGGGCGAGCAGTACTTC. This translates into CASSPIDSTRTGGEQYF.

The rearrangement links TRBV6-5 to TRBJ1-2, with a tentative D call TRBD1 (5 bases). Germline loops: CDR1 MNHEY, CDR2 SVGAGI. The CDR3 is 15 residues long. V shed 0 bases and J shed 4 bases, with 12 bases lying between them. The DNA of the CDR3 is TGTGCCAGCAGTTACTCCCTGACAGCGAGCTATGGCTACACCTTC. Translating gives CASSYSLTASYGYTF.

This chain joins TRBV10-3 and TRBJ2-1; D is possibly TRBD1 or TRBD2 (5 bases each). CDR1 and CDR2 from the germline V gene are ENHRY and SYGVKD. The CDR3 is 14 residues long. The V gene lost 11 bases and the J gene lost 8 bases, with 22 bases spanning the gap. The CDR3 DNA sequence: TGTGCCTCTGTCGGGGCCCCCGGGATCGATGAGCAGTTCTTC. Translating it yields CASVGAPGIDEQFF.

V gene TRBV3-1 (or the pseudogene TRBV3-2) combines with J gene TRBJ2-5, with TRBD2 identical over 10 bases. V lost 4 bases, J lost 3 bases, and 5 bases stayed unmatched. This CDR3 has 15 amino acids. From germline, CDR1 is LGHDT and CDR2 YNNKEL (reference sequence). DNA for the CDR3: TGTGCCAGCAGCCGGGGGACTAGCGTCAAAGAGACCCAGTACTTC. Translation: CASSRGTSVKETQYF.

This clone was observed once. The chain joins TRBV6-5 to TRBJ2-7; 7 bases agree with TRBD1. The J segment lost 4 bases and the V segment lost 5 bases, leaving 5 bases of the junction unmatched. The CDR3 runs to 13 residues. In germline, CDR1 is MNHEY, CDR2 SVGAGI. Here the CDR3 reads CASSPGTAYEQYF. CDR3 nucleotides: TGTGCCAGCAGTCCCGGGACAGCATACGAGCAGTACTTC.

The CDR3 sequence is CASSPTPGIPYEQYF. The CDR3 bases are TGTGCCAGCAGCCCTACCCCAGGAATACCCTACGAGCAGTACTTC. V usage is TRBV5-4 and J usage is TRBJ2-7; D is unresolved. Trimming pared 4 bases from V and 2 bases from J, leaving 16 bases between. Germline loops: CDR1 SGHNT, CDR2 YYREEE (reference sequence). The CDR3 consists of 15 residues.

The chain recombines TRBV29-1 with TRBJ2-7; 10 bases map to TRBD2. Germline CDR1 reads SQVTM; CDR2 reads ANQGSEA. This CDR3 has 13 residues. The V gene end was trimmed by 4 bases and the J gene end by 4 bases; junction bases not matched to a gene: 4. The CDR3 is CSVVLAGAYEQYF. The CDR3 nucleotides read TGCAGCGTTGTTCTAGCGGGAGCATACGAGCAGTACTTC.

This clone occurred a few times. This rearrangement joins TRBV6-1 to TRBJ2-2; TRBD2 matches 8 bases. Germline lookup yields CDR1 MNHNS and CDR2 SASEGT. There are 16 residues in the CDR3. V shed 4 bases, J shed 3 bases, and the junction held 7 bases outside the gene matches. As DNA, the CDR3 is TGTGCCAGCAGTGTAATAGCGGGGTCTGACACCGGGGAGCTGTTTTTT. Translation gives CASSVIAGSDTGELFF.

The rearrangement joins TRBV19 to TRBJ1-1; TRBD1 aligns across 9 bases. Germline V gene data show CDR1 as LNHDA and CDR2 as SQIVND (reference sequence). Unmatched junction bases numbered 0, after V lost 5 bases and J lost 5 bases. This CDR3 comprises 12 residues. CDR3 in amino acids: CASSGQGTEAFF. In DNA form, the CDR3 reads TGTGCCAGTAGTGGACAGGGGACTGAAGCTTTCTTT.

The genes are TRBV28 and TRBJ2-7; no firm D call. CDR1 MDHEN and CDR2 SYDVKM come from the germline V gene. Trimming stripped 8 bases from V and 5 bases from J, with 10 bases between. The length of the CDR3 is 11 residues. The CDR3 loop is CASSGRHEQYF. CDR3 bases: TGTGCCAGCTCGGGTAGGCACGAGCAGTACTTC.

The rearrangement links TRBV5-1 to TRBJ1-1; D possibly corresponds to TRBD1 (6 bases). Germline V gene sequence: CDR1 SGHRS, CDR2 YFSETQ. Trimming cost V 3 bases and J 5 bases, with 17 bases left between them. This CDR3 has 15 residues. CDR3 nucleotide sequence: TGCGCCAGCAGCTCCTGGACCTCAGGGGTTACTGAAGCTTTCTTT. It specifies CASSSWTSGVTEAFF. The full variable domain, completed using reference TRBV5-1 and TRBJ1-1, is KAGVTQTPRYLIKTRGQQVTLSCSPISGHRSVSWYQQTPGQGLQFLFEYFSETQRNKGNFPGRFSGRQFSNSRSEMNVSTLELGDSALYLCASSSWTSGVTEAFFGQGTRLTVV.

The rearrangement joins TRBV15 to TRBJ2-7, with D perhaps TRBD2 (5 bases). Deletions cut 5 bases from V and 2 bases from J, with 13 bases between. Per the germline V gene, CDR1 is LNHNV and CDR2 is YYDKDF (reference sequence). This CDR3 contains 14 residues. The CDR3 region is CATSAFGETYEQYF. As DNA, the CDR3 is TGTGCCACCAGCGCATTCGGGGAAACCTACGAGCAGTACTTC.

CDR3 amino acids: CASSSQGTEAFF. DNA of the CDR3: TGTGCCAGCAGTTCGCAGGGTACTGAAGCTTTCTTT. The genes are TRBV6-2 or TRBV6-3 and TRBJ1-1; D is perhaps TRBD1 (5 bases). The CDR3 sequence is 12 residues long. CDR1 is MNHEY and CDR2 is SVGEGT in the germline V gene. V was pared by 4 bases and J by 5 bases, with 8 bases between.